This T cell receptor (beta chain) was obtained from a study of cytomegalovirus exposure and HLA in healthy donors (TCRdb year 2017). As for the study more broadly: In an earlier analysis of approximately 640 of the donors, 276 Gb of sequence data and 117 million unique TCR beta sequences from roughly 200 million T cells were reported. A later analysis re-examined previously published TCR beta repertoires from about 700 donors and added high-resolution HLA genotyping to investigate patterns of TCR occurrence. The study combined high-throughput TCR immunosequencing, statistical association of individual TCRs with disease status, and machine learning to predict cytomegalovirus infection status. The T cell repertoires of some 700 subjects were profiled by immunosequencing and related to cytomegalovirus serostatus. Every repertoire in the discovery cohort had been generated on one and the same sequencing platform. Donor age, sex, ethnicity and CMV serostatus were compiled alongside the repertoire data. Roughly 300 gigabases of sequencing data and around 90 million unique TCR sequences made up an early release that covered 500 to 700 HLA-typed donors. In an earlier analysis of 587 of the donors, high-throughput TCR beta sequencing was used to judge whether each TCR beta V gene segment behaved as functional or pseudogenic. A later genetic analysis used genome-wide SNP genotypes for about three fifths of the 666 donors, treating that subset as a discovery cohort. On average, roughly 250,000 unique TCR beta nucleotide sequences were sequenced per donor among 300 to 500 genotyped donors of the cohort, with roughly 18% of those sequences being non-productive. The study aimed to test whether signatures of past pathogen exposure could be identified by cataloging public T cell receptors. Along with the approximately 700-subject first cohort, a separate validation cohort of over a hundred different subjects was used. Class I and class II HLA loci were covered by the typing at four-digit resolution. Four to six DR-DQ haplotypes were handled as single units for association and clustering, since linkage in the cohort was strong. The number of typed donors differed by locus: 629-630 for A, B, C, DRB1 and DQB1; 500 to 550 for DQA1; approximately 600 for DPA1; and around 450 for DPB1. Among the 398 genotyped donors, under 90% belonged to the genetic ancestry cluster associated with self-reported Caucasian donors. Rather than drawing on any new phenotypic data, the later analysis identified candidate immune exposures from TCR beta sequences and the way those sequences occurred across donors. Overall results and qualifications from the work: In a later analysis, most CMV-associated TCR beta chains were found to appear HLA-restricted, with HLA associations seemingly driven largely by CMV exposure. An association between a missense DCLRE1C variant and V-gene and J-gene trimming of TCR beta chains was found in a later genetic analysis and replicated in an independent cohort. Because HLA typing was missing for some donors at each locus, association tests included only the typed subset. Linkage disequilibrium might explain the correlated functional status among segregating V segments, but an unknown experimental factor could not be excluded. The authors suggested that the approach could potentially be generalized to other disease states and immunological phenotypes. A total of fewer than 200 TCR beta chains were listed by the study as associated with cytomegalovirus. A further reported finding was that TCR beta sequences accurately predicted the HLA-A and HLA-B alleles for most subjects in the first cohort. In an earlier analysis of approximately 590 of the donors, most TCR beta V segments were observed in productive rearrangements about 87% or about 30% of the time, broadly matching IMGT annotations. A later analysis found that TCR association rates varied across HLA loci, with DRB1 alleles showing the most associated TCRs and HLA-C alleles the fewest. According to a later analysis, parvovirus B19, influenza, CMV and Epstein-Barr virus appeared linked to several top co-occurrence clusters. A few of the identified cytomegalovirus-associated TCR beta chains were confirmed in vitro to be specific for cytomegalovirus antigens. While some public TCRs were present in many individuals, most TCR sequences turned up only very rarely across donors. Cytomegalovirus status was reported to be diagnosed by the classifier with high specificity and sensitivity in both the original and validation cohorts. A later genetic analysis reported fewer N-insertions in productive TCRs among donors in an Asian-associated ancestry cluster than the approximately 670-donor mean. Only TCR beta chains were sequenced in this cohort, and the absence of alpha or paired-chain data limited detectable features. Strong co-occurrence of HLA alleles, especially DR and DQ, made assigning TCR associations to individual alleles difficult. The 87-base-pair reads could not distinguish some IMGT-functional V segments, including TRBV6-2 and TRBV6-3, so those segments were excluded. Sequencing depth was assumed to be roughly uniform across donors in the presence/absence analyses, though that assumption may not hold. Compared with equally common non-associated chains, HLA-associated TCR beta chains in a later analysis were more clonally expanded and had lower generation probabilities. Specific HLA alleles were associated with 15,000 to 20,000 TCR beta sequences at a false discovery rate of 0.05 in a later analysis. Because counts were too low, some 17 rarely observed V segments, including chromosome 9 orphons, were excluded from the earlier analysis of 587 of the donors. A group of highly shared sequence variants was considered likely to be a technical artifact of the sequencing pipeline. CMV serostatus was the only immune exposure information available for the cohort.

The cohort comprised fewer than 750 healthy bone marrow donors. At the time of sampling, all cohort members were nominally healthy, though unrecorded immune exposures were likely present. The donor tested CMV seropositive and was one of the 289 seropositive cohort members. Each donor provided a peripheral blood sample, and peripheral blood mononuclear cells were used for TCR beta sequencing. The Qiagen DNeasy Blood Extraction Kit was used to extract genomic DNA from the blood cell samples. The library was obtained by the immunoSEQ multiplex PCR assay. The multiplex PCR relied on a mix of 60 forward primers for TCR Vbeta segments and 13 reverse primers for TCR Jbeta segments. The CDR3 region of rearranged TCR beta genes was amplified from genomic DNA by a multiplex PCR assay. The Illumina HiSeq System was used to sequence the amplified TCR beta libraries as 87-base-pair reads. As for the authors' bioinformatics: A later analysis tallied roughly 78 million unique TCR beta chains across the 666 repertoires, and approximately 12 million of those chains were shared by two or more donors. Raw reads were error-corrected and collapsed into unique sequences by a nearest-neighbor algorithm in which closely related sequences were merged to remove PCR and sequencing errors. V, D and J gene segments were assigned by aligning CDR3 sequences to IMGT reference sequences. For a sequence to be retained, a match of at least six nucleotides was required to both a V gene segment and a J gene segment. Rearrangements were called productive when the CDR3 lacked stop codons and stayed in frame with V and J; all others were non-productive. Following IMGT convention, CDR3 was defined as the stretch from the second conserved V-encoded cysteine up to the conserved J-encoded phenylalanine. Sequences without an unambiguous match to a single V gene segment were excluded from the earlier analysis of a few hundred of the donors. An earlier analysis of under 750 of the donors called V segments functional above 56.7% productive rearrangements and segregating when the between-donor standard deviation exceeded 5%. A statistical classification framework was developed to diagnose cytomegalovirus status using the catalog of TCR beta chain sequences. In a later analysis, V and J genes were assigned by comparing TCR nucleotide sequences against IMGT/GENE-DB human TR gene sequences. A later analysis assigned CDR3 sequences and most-parsimonious VDJ recombination scenarios with the TCRdist pipeline. In a later analysis, each TCR beta chain was defined by its CDR3 amino acid sequence together with its V-gene family, and reads lacking a unique V-gene family were excluded. In a later analysis, 450 to 600 highly shared, low-generation-probability nucleotide sequences were removed to address suspected cross-contamination and a sequencing artifact. A later analysis calculated a clonal expansion index for each public chain from normalized within-repertoire ranks of inferred template counts. Generation probabilities in a later analysis came from a VDJ recombination model fitted to out-of-frame rearrangements, and those results were checked against IGoR. In a later analysis, TCR-TCR, TCR-HLA and TCR-CMV co-occurrence was scored with hypergeometric tests, and a repertoire-size bias correction was applied to TCR pairs. False discovery rates were estimated in a later analysis by permuting HLA or CMV assignments 20 times. In a later analysis, co-occurring TCRs were grouped with DBSCAN, and TCRdist sequence similarity was added when clustering was performed within HLA-allele-positive subsets. Repertoires with fewer than 30,000 or more than 120,000 public chains were left out of co-occurrence clustering, as were four to six repertoires with anomalous nucleotide sharing. The clones in this table, taken by TCRdb from immuneACCESS, are in-frame only. Not every clone is retained; where verified, under half of the shortfall comes from an unresolved V gene, and the cause of the rest is unknown. V and J calls and clone size follow that table, whereas D and trimming were derived from the DNA. The sample table contains some 150,000 clones; only one count was recorded for roughly four fifths of them. Jointly, the top ten make up 5% to 6.5% of the sample.

This clone has just a few counts. Its antigen is currently not known. No base quality information exists; no much larger clone differs at one position. From the germline V gene, CDR1 is SGHVS and CDR2 is FQNEAQ. Trimming takes 6 bases off V and 0 bases off J; junction bases not matched to a gene: 14. Including the terminal cysteine and phenylalanine, the CDR3 comprises 17 residues. Only the CDR3 part of the read is kept: 51 bases, read in frame from the first base. Sequenced: PBMCs. Here the chain combines TRBV7-8 and TRBJ2-7; 7 bases in between match TRBD2. The sequence was collected from a man aged 25 to 45 in good health and CMV-seropositive. In nucleotide form, the sequence is TGTGCCAGCAGACCGCCCCCTGGGACTACCTCCTCCTACGAGCAGTACTTC. Its coded protein is CASRPPPGTTSSYEQYF. Joined to the reference TRBV7-8 and TRBJ2-7 proteins, this CDR3 gives the full variable domain: GAGVSQSPRYKVAKRGQDVALRCDPISGHVSLFWYQQALGQGPEFLTYFQNEAQLDKSGLPSDRFFAERPEGSVSTLKIQRTQQEDSAVYLCASRPPPGTTSSYEQYFGPGTRLTVT.